This record covers a single T cell receptor beta chain. Its matching antigen is unknown. The split of CD4+ cells yielded CD45RA+ naive and CD45RA-negative memory subsets. These data belong to a study of shared clonotypes between healthy human individuals. Whole-study findings and limits: Some clonotypes were shared by all four sorted-subset donors, while others were not shared. The non-shared ones had lower generation probabilities than the shared ones.

The CDR3 consists of 13 residues. From germline, CDR1 is SGHRS and CDR2 YFSETQ. The ends were cut back, 0 bases at V and 14 bases at J, with 15 bases in the middle. A deep-level run was used for the assay. Using immunoSEQ multiplex PCR, the repertoire was profiled, and TCRdb retains in-frame clones only, with some absent. The table includes 950,000 to 1,100,000 clones, under 80% detected once. The sequencing input was memory CD4+ T cells sorted from blood. The subset: CD45RA-negative fraction. The J gene is TRBJ2-1, the V gene TRBV5-1; either TRBD1 or TRBD2 may fit D (5 bases each). This TCR was recovered from a man younger than 35 in good health. Here the CDR3 reads CASSLGSRDLKFF. DNA of the CDR3: TGCGCCAGCAGCTTGGGTTCCCGGGACCTAAAGTTCTTC. The complete variable domain, with remaining parts taken from reference TRBV5-1 and TRBJ2-1, reads KAGVTQTPRYLIKTRGQQVTLSCSPISGHRSVSWYQQTPGQGLQFLFEYFSETQRNKGNFPGRFSGRQFSNSRSEMNVSTLELGDSALYLCASSLGSRDLKFFGPGTRLTVL.